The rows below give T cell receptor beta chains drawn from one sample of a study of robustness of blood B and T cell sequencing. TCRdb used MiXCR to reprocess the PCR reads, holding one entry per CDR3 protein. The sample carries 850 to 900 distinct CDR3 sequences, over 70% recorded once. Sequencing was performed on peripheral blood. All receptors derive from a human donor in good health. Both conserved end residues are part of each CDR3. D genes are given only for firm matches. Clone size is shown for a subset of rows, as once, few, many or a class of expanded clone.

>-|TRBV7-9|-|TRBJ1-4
TGTGCCAGCAGCACACCGACAGGACCTAATGAAAAACTGTTTTTT
CASSTPTGPNEKLFF
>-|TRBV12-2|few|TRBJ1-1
TGTGCAAGTCGCTTAGCGCCCGGGGGTTCGAACACTGAAGCTTTCTTT
CASRLAPGGSNTEAFF
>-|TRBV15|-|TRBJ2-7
TGTGCCACCAGCAGAGATAGAGGGACCTACGAGCAGTACTTC
CATSRDRGTYEQYF
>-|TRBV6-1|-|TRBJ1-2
TGTGCCAGCAGTGTGTTGGGAAGGCCAGGGGAAGGCTATGGCTACACCTTC
CASSVLGRPGEGYGYTF
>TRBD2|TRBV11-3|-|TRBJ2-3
TGTGCCAGCAGCACCGGGACTAGCGGTGCAGATACGCAGTATTTT
CASSTGTSGADTQYF
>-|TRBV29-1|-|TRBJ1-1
TGCAGCGTTAAGGACAGTCCGATCACTGAAGCTTTCTTT
CSVKDSPITEAFF
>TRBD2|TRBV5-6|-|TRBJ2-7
TGTGCCAGCAGCGGGACTAGCGGGGGGAAAGAGCAGTACTTC
CASSGTSGGKEQYF
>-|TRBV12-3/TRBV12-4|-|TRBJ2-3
TGTGCCAGCAGCCCCCCTCGTTTAAGGGGCGGAGGGTTTGGTGCAGATACGCAGTATTTT
CASSPPRLRGGGFGADTQYF
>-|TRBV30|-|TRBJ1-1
TGTGCCTCTCTCCGTCCCGGGGCTGAAGCTTTCTTT
CASLRPGAEAFF
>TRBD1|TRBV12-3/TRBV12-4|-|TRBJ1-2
TGTGCCAGCAGTCAGACGGCGGGACAGGGGTCTACTTCTGTTTATGGCTACACCTTC
CASSQTAGQGSTSVYGYTF
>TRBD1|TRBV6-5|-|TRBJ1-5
TGTGCCAGCAGTCGGGACAGGGGGAATCAGCCCCAGCATTTT
CASSRDRGNQPQHF
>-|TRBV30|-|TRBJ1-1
TGTGCCTGGAGTCCCTTTGGTACTGAAGCTTTCTTT
CAWSPFGTEAFF
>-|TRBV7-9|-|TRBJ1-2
TGTGCCAGCAGCAAGTCGGGGGGTATTCACTATGGCTACACCTTC
CASSKSGGIHYGYTF
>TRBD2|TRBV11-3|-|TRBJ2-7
TGTGCCAGCAGCTTGAGCGGGGGGCGCGACGAGCAGTACTTC
CASSLSGGRDEQYF
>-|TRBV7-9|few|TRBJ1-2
TGTGCCAGCAGCTTAGGGGATAACTATGGCTACACCTTC
CASSLGDNYGYTF
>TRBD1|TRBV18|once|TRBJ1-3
TGTGCCAGCTCACCACCGGACAGGGAAAACACCATATATTTT
CASSPPDRENTIYF
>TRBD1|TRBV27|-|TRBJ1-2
TGTGCCAGCAGTCGGACAGGGTACTATGGCTACACCTTC
CASSRTGYYGYTF
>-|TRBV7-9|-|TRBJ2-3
TGTGCCAGCAGCTCTTCCCTCGGCGAGGGTAGCGGATACAACACAGATACGCAGTATTTT
CASSSSLGEGSGYNTDTQYF
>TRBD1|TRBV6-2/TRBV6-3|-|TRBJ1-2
TGTGCCAGCAGTTACAGCGCAGGGGGCGAACCCTATGGCTACACCTTC
CASSYSAGGEPYGYTF
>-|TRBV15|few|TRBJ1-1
TGTGCCACCAGCAGAGAATGGGGGAACACTGAAGCTTTCTTT
CATSREWGNTEAFF
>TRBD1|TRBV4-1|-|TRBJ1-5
TGCGCCAGCAGCCAACTTGACTACAGGGGACTTAGCAATCAGCCCCAGCATTTT
CASSQLDYRGLSNQPQHF
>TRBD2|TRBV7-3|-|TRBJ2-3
TGTGCCAGCAGCCTCTCGGGAGCGGGGGGTATCACAGATACGCAGTATTTT
CASSLSGAGGITDTQYF
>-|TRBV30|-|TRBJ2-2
TGTGCCTCACGGACAGATATCACCGGGGAGCTGTTTTTT
CASRTDITGELFF
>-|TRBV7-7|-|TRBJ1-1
TGTGCCAGCAGCGAAGATCTGAACACTGAAGCTTTCTTT
CASSEDLNTEAFF
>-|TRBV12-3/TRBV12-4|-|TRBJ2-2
TGTGCCAGCAGCCCCAACCTTAACACCGGGGAGCTGTTTTTT
CASSPNLNTGELFF
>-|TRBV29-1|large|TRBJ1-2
TGCAGCGTTGACGAACAGGGTGGAGGCTACACCTTC
CSVDEQGGGYTF
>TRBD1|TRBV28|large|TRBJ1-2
TGTGCCAGCGGGACAACGACAGGGGGCTATGGCTACACCTTC
CASGTTTGGYGYTF
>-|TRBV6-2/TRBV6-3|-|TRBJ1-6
TGTGCCAGCAGTTACGTGGATCGTTCACCCCTCCACTTT
CASSYVDRSPLHF
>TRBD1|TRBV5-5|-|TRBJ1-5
TGTGCCAGCAGCTTGCGACCGGGACAGGGTTGGATTGGGCATTTT
CASSLRPGQGWIGHF
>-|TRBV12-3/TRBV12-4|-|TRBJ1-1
TGTGCCAGCAGTTTAGGGGGAGTGACTGAAGCTTTCTTT
CASSLGGVTEAFF
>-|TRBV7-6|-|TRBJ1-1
TGTGCCAGCAGCTCCACACCAAGAGGGGGGGGCCAGAACACTGAAGCTTTCTTT
CASSSTPRGGGQNTEAFF
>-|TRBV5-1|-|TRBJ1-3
TGCGCCAGCAGCTTGGACAGCCTCGGCTCTGGAAACACCATATATTTT
CASSLDSLGSGNTIYF
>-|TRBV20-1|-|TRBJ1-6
TGCAGTGCTAGAGAACCCTCCGTCAAAAATTCACCCCTCCACTTT
CSAREPSVKNSPLHF
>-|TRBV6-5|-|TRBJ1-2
TGTGCCAGCAGTTATGGGGATACGAATGGCTACACCTTC
CASSYGDTNGYTF
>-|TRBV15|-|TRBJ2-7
TGTGCCACCAGCAGGGACCTTCACTACGAGCAGTACTTC
CATSRDLHYEQYF
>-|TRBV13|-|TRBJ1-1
TGTGCCAGCAGCACCAGGGCCGACACTGAAGCTTTCTTT
CASSTRADTEAFF
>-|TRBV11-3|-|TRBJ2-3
TGTGCCAGCAGCTTAGAATGGACAAGCACAGATACGCAGTATTTT
CASSLEWTSTDTQYF
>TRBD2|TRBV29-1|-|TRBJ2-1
TGCAGCGTTGTAAGGTTAGCGGGGGGGCAGTTCTTC
CSVVRLAGGQFF
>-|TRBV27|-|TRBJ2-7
TGTGCCAGCAGTTTAGGCGGCAGGGTCTACGAGCAGTACTTC
CASSLGGRVYEQYF
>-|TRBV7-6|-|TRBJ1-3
TGTGCCAGCAGCTTCGGTACTGCCTCCTCTGGAAACACCATATATTTT
CASSFGTASSGNTIYF
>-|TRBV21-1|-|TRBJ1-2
TGTGCCAGCGGAGGCTACACCTTC
CASGGYTF
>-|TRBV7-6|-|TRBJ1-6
TGTGCCAGCAGCTTTACCGTAGATAATTCACCCCTCCACTTT
CASSFTVDNSPLHF
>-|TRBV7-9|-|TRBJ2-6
TGTGCCAGCAGCTTTGACGGGGCCAACGTCCTGACTTTC
CASSFDGANVLTF
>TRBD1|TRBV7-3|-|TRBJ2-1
TGTGCCAGCAGCTTAAGACAGGGGGTGCACAATGAGCAGTTCTTC
CASSLRQGVHNEQFF
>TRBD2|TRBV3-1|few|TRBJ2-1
TGTGCCAGCAACCTCGGGGGGGAGGCCTACAATGAGCAGTTCTTC
CASNLGGEAYNEQFF
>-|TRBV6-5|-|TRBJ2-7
TGTGCCAGCAGTTACAGGGGTAGGGACGAGCAGTACTTC
CASSYRGRDEQYF
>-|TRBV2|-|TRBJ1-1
TGTGCCAGCACCGACGATAAGGCAGGAGAAGCTTTCTTT
CASTDDKAGEAFF
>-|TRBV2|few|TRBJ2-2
TGTGCCAGCAGTGAAGATGATCATACCGGGACGCCCAAACCCGGGGAGCTGTTTTTT
CASSEDDHTGTPKPGELFF
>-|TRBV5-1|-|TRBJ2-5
TGCGCCAGCAGCTTGAAGACAGCACAAGAGACCCAGTACTTC
CASSLKTAQETQYF
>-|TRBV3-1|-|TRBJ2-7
TGTGCCAGCAGCCCGACCCCAACGGTTCTGGACGAGCAGTACTTC
CASSPTPTVLDEQYF
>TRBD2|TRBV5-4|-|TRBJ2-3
TGTGCCAGCAGCTTGGATGCTAGCGGGGGCACAGATACGCAGTATTTT
CASSLDASGGTDTQYF
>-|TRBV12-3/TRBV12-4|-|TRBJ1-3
TGTGCCAGCAGTTTAGCGAGCTCTGGAAACACCATATATTTT
CASSLASSGNTIYF
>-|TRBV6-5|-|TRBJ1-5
TGTGCCAGCCGGGGGGCTTATAGCAATCAGCCCCAGCATTTT
CASRGAYSNQPQHF
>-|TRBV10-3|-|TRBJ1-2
TGTGCCATCCCCAGCGTAACAAACCCTAACTATGGCTACACCTTC
CAIPSVTNPNYGYTF